Listed here are 5 T cell receptor beta chains from one sample, sequenced in a study of blood T cell repertoires in COVID-19. TCRdb keeps only in-frame clones here, not all; method: immunoSEQ multiplex PCR. The sample has under 85,000 clones; 85% are singletons. Source material: peripheral blood. The receptor source for this set is an elderly man with acute or convalescent COVID-19.

The rearrangement uses TRBV15 and TRBJ2-2; 8 bases match TRBD1. Germline V gene sequence: CDR1 LNHNV, CDR2 YYDKDF (reference sequence). Trimming at V came to 5 bases and at J to 2 bases, leaving 4 bases not matched to a gene. The CDR3 covers 15 residues. CDR3 in DNA: TGTGCCACCAGCCGACAGGGGCCAAACACCGGGGAGCTGTTTTTT. Translated, it gives CATSRQGPNTGELFF. Complete variable domain (other parts from reference TRBV15 and TRBJ2-2): DAMVIQNPRYQVTQFGKPVTLSCSQTLNHNVMYWYQQKSSQAPKLLFHYYDKDFNNEADTPDNFQSRRPNTSFCFLDIRSPGLGDTAMYLCATSRQGPNTGELFFGEGSRLTVL.

The chain has TRBV27 and TRBJ2-1; tentatively, D is TRBD1 (5 bases). Between the trimmed V and J ends, which lost 2 bases and 8 bases, there was a span of 16 bases. The CDR3 extends over 15 amino acids. CDR1 is MNHEY and CDR2 is SMNVEV in the germline V gene (reference sequence). The CDR3 spells CASSLGRRAVDEQFF. The CDR3, as DNA: TGTGCCAGCAGTTTAGGGCGCAGGGCGGTGGATGAGCAGTTCTTC.

The genes are TRBV24-1 and TRBJ2-1; TRBD2 might be the D (6 bases). Trimming removed 3 bases at V and 3 bases at J, with 11 bases between. CDR1 is KGHDR and CDR2 is SFDVKD in the germline V gene. The CDR3 is 15 residues long. This CDR3 is CATSDGGTSYNEQFF. CDR3 bases: TGTGCCACCAGTGATGGCGGGACGAGCTACAATGAGCAGTTCTTC.

V is TRBV6-6 and J is TRBJ1-2, with 9 bases identical to TRBD1. Losses at the gene ends were 0 bases for V and 4 bases for J; bases not matched to a gene: 3. Germline V gives CDR1 MNHNY, CDR2 SVGAGI (reference sequence). CDR3 length: 15 residues. The chain's CDR3 is CASSYSVGQGYGYTF. CDR3 sequence (DNA): TGTGCCAGCAGTTACTCGGTGGGACAGGGCTATGGCTACACCTTC.

The rearrangement links TRBV5-5 to TRBJ1-6; 11 bases match TRBD1. CDR1 and CDR2 from the germline V gene are SGHKS and YYEKEE (reference sequence). V lost 0 bases and J lost 10; bases outside the gene matches: 3. The CDR3 is made up of 15 amino acids. In DNA, the CDR3 is TGTGCCAGCAGCTTGGCCGGGACAGGGGGATCACCCCTCCACTTT. Its translation: CASSLAGTGGSPLHF.